This paragraph reports one T cell receptor beta chain. By sample share, this clone is medium-sized (0.01 to 0.1%). Its antigen is currently not known. Base quality data are lacking; no much larger clone is found one base away. The data originate from a study of tumor-infiltrating lymphocytes in localized non-small cell lung cancer (dated by TCRdb to 2020 to 2022). Regarding the study in general: The cohort covered several histologies, both smokers and never-smokers, and patients whose samples were collected after neoadjuvant chemotherapy. Resected tumor tissue and uninvolved lung tissue described as non-adjacent to the tumor were contributed by each patient, with both tissues obtained from the same patient. TCR sequencing was one of several integrated assays, alongside flow cytometry, multiplex immunofluorescence, RNA-seq, exome sequencing and proteomics, applied to the same patients. The overall ICON cohort comprised under 170 surgical patients with localized non-small cell lung cancer whose tumors were resected. A total of around 50 patients were included in the paired tumor versus uninvolved lung comparison of immunoSEQ T-cell fraction. What the work shows at the level of the full study, not this receptor alone: Recurrence-free survival showed no association with tumor T-cell fraction from TCR sequencing (p = 0.61). Because different assays used different pieces of the same tissue, intratumor heterogeneity could not be separated from technical variation. Because assay coverage varied across patients depending on available tissue quantity, TCR sequencing was performed for only a subset of the cohort. TCRbeta sequencing supported higher T cell infiltration in tumors than in uninvolved lung tissue, consistent with immunofluorescence CD3 counts. The TCR-derived T-cell fraction showed no difference between the flow cytometry-defined immunotypes IM1 (good prognosis) and IM2 (poor prognosis).

ICON enrollment began in 2016, and the last patient was enrolled in 2018. In a subcohort of about 76 patients, fresh tumor and matched uninvolved tissue were collected for in-depth immune analyses, with TCR sequencing among those analyses. No cell sorting was done, and TCR sequencing was instead run on DNA isolated from bulk tissue. The immunoSEQ assay used for TCR sequencing gave the T-cell fraction in both tumor and uninvolved lung tissue. In the paper's pipeline: For survival analysis, patients were divided into high (upper tertile) and low (lower two tertiles) T-cell fraction groups, which were compared by log-rank test. A signed-rank test was used to test differences in T-cell fraction between paired tumor and uninvolved lung samples. TCRdb holds this immuneACCESS table with in-frame rearrangements only. Some clones are missing; in checked studies, unresolved V genes explain under half, and the rest has no known cause. V and J calls and clone size are those listed in that table; D and trimming were worked out from the DNA. In this sample the table shows about 16,000 clones, roughly 40% of which occur a single time. The top ten constitute approximately 16% of the sample.

According to the germline V gene, CDR1 reads SGHNT and CDR2 reads YENEEA. Trimming costs V 1 base and J 0 bases, and their ends lie 9 bases apart. The CDR3 contains 15 residues, cysteine and phenylalanine counted. Only the CDR3 DNA is retained, 45 bases long and in frame from the first base. This sequence originates from a human donor with non-small cell lung cancer. Recombination connected TRBV11-3 to TRBJ1-1; there is no confident call for the D gene. Sequencing was done on a sample of lung tumor tissue. For the CDR3, the sequence is CASSLAPGMNTEAFF. The DNA reads as follows: TGTGCCAGCAGCTTAGCCCCAGGCATGAACACTGAAGCTTTCTTT.